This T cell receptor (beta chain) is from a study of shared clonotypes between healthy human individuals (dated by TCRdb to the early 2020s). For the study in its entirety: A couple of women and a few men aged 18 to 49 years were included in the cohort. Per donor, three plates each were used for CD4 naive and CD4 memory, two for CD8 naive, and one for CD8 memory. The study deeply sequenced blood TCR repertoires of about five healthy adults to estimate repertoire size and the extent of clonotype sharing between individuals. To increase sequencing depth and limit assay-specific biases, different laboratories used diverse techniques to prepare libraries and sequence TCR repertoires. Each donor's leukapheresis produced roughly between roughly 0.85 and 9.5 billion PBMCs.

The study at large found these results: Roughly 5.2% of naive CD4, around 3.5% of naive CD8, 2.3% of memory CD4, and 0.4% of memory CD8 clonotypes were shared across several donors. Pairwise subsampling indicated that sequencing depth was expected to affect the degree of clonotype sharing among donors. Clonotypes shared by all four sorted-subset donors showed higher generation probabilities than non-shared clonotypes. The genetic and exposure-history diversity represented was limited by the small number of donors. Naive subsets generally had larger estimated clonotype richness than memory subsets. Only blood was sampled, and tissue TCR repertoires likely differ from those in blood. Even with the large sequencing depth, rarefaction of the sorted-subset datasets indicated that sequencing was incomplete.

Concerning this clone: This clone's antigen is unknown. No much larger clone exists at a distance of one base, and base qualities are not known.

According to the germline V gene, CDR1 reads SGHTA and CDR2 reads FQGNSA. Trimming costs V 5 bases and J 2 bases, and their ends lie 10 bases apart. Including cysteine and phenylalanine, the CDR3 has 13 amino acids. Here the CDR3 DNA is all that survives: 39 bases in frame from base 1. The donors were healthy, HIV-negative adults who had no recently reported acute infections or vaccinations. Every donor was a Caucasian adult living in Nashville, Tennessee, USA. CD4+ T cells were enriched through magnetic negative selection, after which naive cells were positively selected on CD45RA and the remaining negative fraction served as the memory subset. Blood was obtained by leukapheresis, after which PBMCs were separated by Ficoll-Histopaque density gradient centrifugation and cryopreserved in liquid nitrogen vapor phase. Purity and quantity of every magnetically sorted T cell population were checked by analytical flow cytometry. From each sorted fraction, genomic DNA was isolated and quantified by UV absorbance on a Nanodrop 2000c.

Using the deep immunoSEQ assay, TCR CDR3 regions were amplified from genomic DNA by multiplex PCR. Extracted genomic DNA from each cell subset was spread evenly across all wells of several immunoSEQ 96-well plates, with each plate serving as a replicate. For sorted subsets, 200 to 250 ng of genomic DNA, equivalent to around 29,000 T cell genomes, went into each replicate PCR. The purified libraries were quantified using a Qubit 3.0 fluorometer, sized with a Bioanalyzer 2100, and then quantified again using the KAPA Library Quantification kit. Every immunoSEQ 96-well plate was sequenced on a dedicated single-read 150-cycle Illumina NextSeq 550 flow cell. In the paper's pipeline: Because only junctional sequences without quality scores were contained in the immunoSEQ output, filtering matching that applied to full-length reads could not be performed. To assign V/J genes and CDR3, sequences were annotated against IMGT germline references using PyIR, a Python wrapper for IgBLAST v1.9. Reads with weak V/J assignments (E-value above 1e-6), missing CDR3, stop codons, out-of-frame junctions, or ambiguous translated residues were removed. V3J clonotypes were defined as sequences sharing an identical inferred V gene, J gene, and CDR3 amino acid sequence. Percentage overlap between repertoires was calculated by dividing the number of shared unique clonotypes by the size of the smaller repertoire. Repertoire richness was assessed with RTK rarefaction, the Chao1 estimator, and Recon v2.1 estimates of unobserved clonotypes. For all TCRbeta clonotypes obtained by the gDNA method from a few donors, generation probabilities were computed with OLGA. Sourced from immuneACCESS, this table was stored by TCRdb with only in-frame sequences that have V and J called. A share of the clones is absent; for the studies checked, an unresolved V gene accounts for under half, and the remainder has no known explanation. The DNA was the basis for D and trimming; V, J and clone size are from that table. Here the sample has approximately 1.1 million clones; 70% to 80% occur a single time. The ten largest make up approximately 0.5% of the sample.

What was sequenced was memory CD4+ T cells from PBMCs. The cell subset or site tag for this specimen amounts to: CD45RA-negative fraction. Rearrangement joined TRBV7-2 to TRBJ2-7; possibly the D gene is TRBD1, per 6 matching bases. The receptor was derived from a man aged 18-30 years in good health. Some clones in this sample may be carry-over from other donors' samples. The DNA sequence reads TGTGCCAGCAGCCAGGGGCGAGCCTACGAGCAGTACTTC. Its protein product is CASSQGRAYEQYF.